The clone carrying this TCR beta chain has only a few counts. Its antigen is not identified. These data originate in a study of yellow fever vaccine responses in identical twins. Study conclusions and caveats: The authors reported partly convergent, partly personalized vaccine responses in identical twins.

CDR3 length equals 13 residues. Per germline, CDR1 MNHNS and CDR2 SASEGT. The V end was cut by 6 bases, the J end by 4 bases, with 12 bases between. TCRdb re-derived calls from the RT-PCR reads in MiXCR, one entry per CDR3 protein. The table records 9,500 to 11,000 distinct CDR3 sequences, approximately 87% of them present only once. The gene calls are TRBV6-1 and TRBJ1-2, with a weak D call TRBD1 (6 bases). The TCR sequence derives from a woman aged 18-29 years who received the yellow fever vaccine. The sample in question was T cells from blood (PBMCs), unsorted or a sorted subset (not recorded which), obtained before or after yellow fever vaccination (not recorded which). The CDR3 region is CASRRTETYGYTF. In DNA, the CDR3 is TGTGCCAGCAGGAGGACAGAAACCTATGGCTACACCTTC.